This TCR beta chain was observed in a study of blood T cell repertoires in COVID-19. Sequencing was performed with immunoSEQ multiplex PCR; in TCRdb, only in-frame clones are kept and a portion is missing. The sample lists more than 300,000 clones; 88% were seen once. This clone was counted a few times. This clonotype originated in a woman aged 18-30 years who had recovered from COVID-19. What was sequenced was PBMCs or T cells enriched from blood (not recorded which).

CDR3 sequence reads: CASSPRTGEQYF. The DNA for the CDR3 is TGTGCCAGCTCACCTAGGACAGGCGAGCAGTACTTC. The V and J genes are TRBV18 and TRBJ2-7, with 7 bases lining up with TRBD1. The germline V gene has CDR1 KGHSH and CDR2 LQKENI. The CDR3 runs to 12 residues. V was clipped by 3 bases and J by 6 bases; unmatched bases: 2. Full variable domain (outside the CDR3, taken from reference TRBV18 and TRBJ2-7): NAGVMQNPRHLVRRRGQEARLRCSPMKGHSHVYWYRQLPEEGLKFMVYLQKENIIDESGMPKERFSAEFPKEGPSILRIQQVVRGDSAAYFCASSPRTGEQYFGPGTRLTVT.